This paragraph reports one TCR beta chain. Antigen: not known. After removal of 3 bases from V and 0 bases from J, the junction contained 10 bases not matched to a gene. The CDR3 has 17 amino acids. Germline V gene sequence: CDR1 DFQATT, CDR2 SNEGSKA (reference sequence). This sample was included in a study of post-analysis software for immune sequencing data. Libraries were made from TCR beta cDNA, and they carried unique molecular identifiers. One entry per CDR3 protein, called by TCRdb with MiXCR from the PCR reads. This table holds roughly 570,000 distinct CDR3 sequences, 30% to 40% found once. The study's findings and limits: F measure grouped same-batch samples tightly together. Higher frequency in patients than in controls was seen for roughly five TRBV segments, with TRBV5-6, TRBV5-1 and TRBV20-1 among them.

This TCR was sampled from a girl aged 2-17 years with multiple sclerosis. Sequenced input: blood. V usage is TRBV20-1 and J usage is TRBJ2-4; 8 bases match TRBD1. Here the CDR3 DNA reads TGCAGTGCTAGGGGACAGGCGATACCATTAGCCAAAAACATTCAGTACTTC. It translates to CSARGQAIPLAKNIQYF.